This T cell receptor beta chain is drawn from a study of blood T cell repertoires in COVID-19 (dated by TCRdb to 2019 to 2021). Study-wide context: Samples from collaborators originated in the United States, Italy and Spain and spanned both the acute and convalescent phases of COVID-19. The prospective study material was composed of cDNA or gDNA derived from T cells, B-cell-depleted T cells, or PBMCs. Subjects who had been exposed to COVID-19, were actively infected with it, or had recovered from it provided the deeply sampled blood TCRbeta repertoires that made up the dataset. The repertoires were released in a freely available public database meant as a resource for research on the immune response to SARS-CoV-2. The samples were drawn from two sources: the first 160 participants of the ongoing ImmuneRACE study, and 1,000 to 1,500 subjects contributed by 6 global collaborators. Nearly every sample came with metadata listing a de-identified subject ID, COVID-19 status, age in years and sex. Where HLA class I and class II types were available, the types were taken from metadata supplied by the sample provider, not from assay-based typing. The full study reports these points: The quantity of clinical and demographic metadata differed by source and by participant and was supplied without curation.

As for this clone: Its recognized antigen is unknown. No much larger clonotype is one base removed from it; base qualities were not supplied.

TCRbeta CDR3 regions were amplified from genomic DNA by means of the immunoSEQ Assay, a bias-controlled multiplex PCR. In the source study's methods: Within the assay, amplification of reference gene primers was used to estimate how many nucleated cells each sample contained. To quantify the absolute abundance of each unique TCRbeta CDR3 rearrangement, sequence reads were collapsed and filtered. For each sample, productive Simpson clonality was calculated as the square root of Simpson's diversity index across productive rearrangements. The table comes from immuneACCESS by way of TCRdb, which keeps in-frame sequences with V and J called. Part of the clones is missing from these tables; in studies checked, under half for an unresolved V gene and the rest for unknown reasons. V, J and clone size are those of that table, while D and trimming were read from the DNA. Within this sample are roughly 150,000 clones, with more than 75% of them counted one time only. The ten largest account for 6% of the sample.

From cysteine to phenylalanine, the CDR3 is 15 amino acids long. CDR3 DNA only is kept here, 45 bases in frame from base 1. The germline V gene (reference sequence) provides CDR1 LGHDT and CDR2 YNNKEL. V gives up 5 bases and J gives up 1 base, and the segment between their germline ends measures 15 bases. In the prospective study, participants were roughly 18 to 89 years old, resided in under 30 geographic areas of the United States, and were enrolled through a virtual design. In the prospective study, cohorts were assigned on the basis of participant-reported clinical history obtained from a screening survey and a study questionnaire. Recovered participants in ImmuneRACE Cohort 3 were defined by two consecutive negative NP/OP PCR tests, clearance by a healthcare professional, or resolution of symptoms. Each participant in the prospective study had whole blood, serum and a nasopharyngeal or oropharyngeal swab collected by mobile phlebotomists. Participants in the prospective study had the option to provide additional blood draws and questionnaires over a roughly two-month period. Before DNA extraction, blood samples from the prospective study were shipped at room temperature or frozen.

Sequenced: PBMCs or T cells enriched from blood (not recorded which). This receptor was identified in a woman between 45 and 65 years old who had recovered from COVID-19. Recombination linked TRBV3-1 (or the pseudogene TRBV3-2) to TRBJ2-7; a tentative D match to TRBD1 spans 6 bases. The CDR3 sequence is CASSSPRTASYEQYF. The DNA reads TGTGCCAGCAGCTCACCGCGGACAGCGTCCTACGAGCAGTACTTC.